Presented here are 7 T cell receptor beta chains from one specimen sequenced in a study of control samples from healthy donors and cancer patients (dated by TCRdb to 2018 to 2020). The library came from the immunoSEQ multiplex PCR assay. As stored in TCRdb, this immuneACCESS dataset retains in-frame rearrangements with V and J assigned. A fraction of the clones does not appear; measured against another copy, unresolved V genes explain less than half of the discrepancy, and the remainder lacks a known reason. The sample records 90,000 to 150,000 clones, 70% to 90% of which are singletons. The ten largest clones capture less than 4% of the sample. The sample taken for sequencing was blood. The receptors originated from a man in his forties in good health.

This CDR3 is CATRVLHDYNEQFF. In DNA form, the CDR3 reads TGTGCCACGCGCGTTTTACATGACTACAATGAGCAGTTCTTC. The J gene is TRBJ2-1, the V gene TRBV5-6; D ambiguous. CDR3 length equals 14 residues. Per germline, CDR1 SGHDT and CDR2 YYEEEE. Trimming left V 9 bases short and J 3 bases short, with 16 bases between.

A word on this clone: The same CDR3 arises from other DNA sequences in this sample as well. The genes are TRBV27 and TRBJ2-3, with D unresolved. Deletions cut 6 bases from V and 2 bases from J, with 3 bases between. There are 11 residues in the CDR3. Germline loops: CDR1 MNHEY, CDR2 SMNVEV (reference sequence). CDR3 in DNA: TGTGCCAGCAGCTCCACAGATACGCAGTATTTT. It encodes CASSSTDTQYF.

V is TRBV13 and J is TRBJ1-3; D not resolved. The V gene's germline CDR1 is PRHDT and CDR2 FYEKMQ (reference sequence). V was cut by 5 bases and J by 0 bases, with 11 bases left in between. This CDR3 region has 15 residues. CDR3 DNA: TGTGCCAGCAGCCGACGTACTCTCTCTGGAAACACCATATATTTT. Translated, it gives CASSRRTLSGNTIYF.

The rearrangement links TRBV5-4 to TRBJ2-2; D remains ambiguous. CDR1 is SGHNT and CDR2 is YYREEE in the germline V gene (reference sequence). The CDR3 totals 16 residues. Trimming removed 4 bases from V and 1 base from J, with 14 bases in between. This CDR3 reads CASSPSRSLNTGELFF. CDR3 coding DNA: TGTGCCAGCAGCCCCAGCAGGAGCCTGAACACCGGGGAGCTGTTTTTT.

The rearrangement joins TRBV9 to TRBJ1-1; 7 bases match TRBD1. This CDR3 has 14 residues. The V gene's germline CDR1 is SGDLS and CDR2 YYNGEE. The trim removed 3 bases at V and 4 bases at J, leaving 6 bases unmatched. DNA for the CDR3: TGTGCCAGCAGCGACACGACAGGGTTCACTGAAGCTTTCTTT. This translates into CASSDTTGFTEAFF. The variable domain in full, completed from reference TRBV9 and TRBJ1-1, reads DSGVTQTPKHLITATGQRVTLRCSPRSGDLSVYWYQQSLDQGLQFLIQYYNGEERAKGNILERFSAQQFPDLHSELNLSSLELGDSALYFCASSDTTGFTEAFFGQGTRLTVV.

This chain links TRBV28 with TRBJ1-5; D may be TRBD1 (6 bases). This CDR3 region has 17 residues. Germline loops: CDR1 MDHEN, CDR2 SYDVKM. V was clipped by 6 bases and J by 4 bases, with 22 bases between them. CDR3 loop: CASSPGGGGTSNQPQHF. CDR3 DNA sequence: TGTGCCAGCAGCCCTGGGGGAGGGGGTACTTCAAATCAGCCCCAGCATTTT.

The CDR3 spells CASSRGQGNTEAFF. The CDR3 DNA reads TGTGCCAGCAGCAGGGGACAGGGTAACACTGAAGCTTTCTTT. The chain employs TRBV6-5 and TRBJ1-1; 9 nucleotides line up with TRBD1. Germline CDR1 reads MNHEY; CDR2 reads SVGAGI. V was pared by 6 bases and J by 2 bases, with 4 bases of the junction left unmatched. The CDR3 is 14 amino acids.